This TCR beta chain comes out of a study of T-cell reconstitution after alpha-beta-depleted transplantation in children. This clonotype was seen more than once but under ten times. CDR1 SGHRS and CDR2 YFSETQ come from the germline V gene. The ends were cut back, 0 bases at V and 0 bases at J, with 13 bases in the middle. CDR3 length equals 16 residues. As it was prepared, the TCRbeta library received unique molecular identifiers. One entry per CDR3 protein, called by TCRdb with MiXCR from the PCR reads. The table includes over 200,000 distinct CDR3 sequences, roughly 10% detected once. The specimen comprised PBMCs from the stem cell graft donor, sampled from the stem cell graft. This sequence was found in a human donor who donated a stem cell graft to a child with acute lymphoblastic leukemia. V gene TRBV5-1 combines with J gene TRBJ2-7; D might be TRBD2 (6 bases). Here the CDR3 reads CASSLASFGSSYEQYF. CDR3 bases: TGCGCCAGCAGCTTGGCCTCCTTCGGGAGCTCCTACGAGCAGTACTTC.